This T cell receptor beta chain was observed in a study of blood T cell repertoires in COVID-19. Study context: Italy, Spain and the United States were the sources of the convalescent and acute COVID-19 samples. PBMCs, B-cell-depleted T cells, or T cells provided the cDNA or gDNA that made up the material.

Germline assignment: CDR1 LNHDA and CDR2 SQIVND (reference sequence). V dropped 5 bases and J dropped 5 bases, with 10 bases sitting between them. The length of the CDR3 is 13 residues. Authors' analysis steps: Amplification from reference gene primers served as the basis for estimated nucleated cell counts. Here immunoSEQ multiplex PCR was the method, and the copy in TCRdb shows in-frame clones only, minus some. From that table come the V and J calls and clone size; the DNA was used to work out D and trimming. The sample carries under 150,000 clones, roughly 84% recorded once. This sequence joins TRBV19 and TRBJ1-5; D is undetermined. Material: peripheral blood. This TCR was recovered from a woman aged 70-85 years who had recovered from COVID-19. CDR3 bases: TGTGCCAGTAGTCCGCAACGGGATCAGCCCCAGCATTTT. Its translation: CASSPQRDQPQHF.